These T cell receptor beta chains were read from a single sample in a study of T cell changes during pregnancy in multiple sclerosis. Data came from immunoSEQ multiplex PCR; TCRdb stores just in-frame clones and leaves some out. The data hold 100,000 or so clones, with approximately 95% observed a single time. The source material was peripheral blood, sampled in the first trimester of pregnancy. The receptors were gathered from a female donor with multiple sclerosis, enrolled in a pregnancy study. Each CDR3 is given with its conserved first and last residue. The order of the fields is J gene, V gene, D gene, clone size, CDR3 DNA, CDR3 protein. A D gene is named only where the DNA matches it firmly. Size is omitted from some rows. Given values are once, few, many or a class for expanded clones.

J gene: TRBJ1-5
V gene: TRBV10-3
D gene: TRBD1
clone size: NA
CDR3 DNA: TGTGCCATCAGTGAGTCTGCAGGGGGGTTAGGGCAGCCCCAGCATTTT
CDR3 protein: CAISESAGGLGQPQHF

J gene: TRBJ2-2
V gene: TRBV18
D gene: TRBD1
clone size: NA
CDR3 DNA: TGTGCCAGCTCGCCAGGACAGGGCCTACTCACCGGGGAGCTGTTTTTT
CDR3 protein: CASSPGQGLLTGELFF

J gene: TRBJ1-1
V gene: TRBV5-1
D gene: NA
clone size: NA
CDR3 DNA: TGCGCCAGCAGACCCTTGGGGGGAGGGAACACTGAAGCTTTCTTT
CDR3 protein: CASRPLGGGNTEAFF

J gene: TRBJ1-1
V gene: TRBV10-1
D gene: NA
clone size: few
CDR3 DNA: TGCGCCAGCAGTGAGTCTCCAGGTTTATCCGCTGAAGCTTTCTTT
CDR3 protein: CASSESPGLSAEAFF

J gene: TRBJ2-3
V gene: TRBV27
D gene: NA
clone size: NA
CDR3 DNA: TGTGCCAGCTTTCCCGGCGGGGCAAGCACAGATACGCAGTATTTT
CDR3 protein: CASFPGGASTDTQYF

J gene: TRBJ2-3
V gene: TRBV2
D gene: NA
clone size: NA
CDR3 DNA: TGTGCCAGCAGTGATCCTGGGGCGGATTCTGATACGCAGTATTTT
CDR3 protein: CASSDPGADSDTQYF

J gene: TRBJ2-2
V gene: TRBV30
D gene: NA
clone size: NA
CDR3 DNA: TGTGCCTGGAGTCAGAGGGGGGGTCGGGGAGCTGTTTTT
CDR3 protein: CAWSQRGGRGAVF

J gene: TRBJ2-2
V gene: TRBV19
D gene: TRBD2
clone size: few
CDR3 DNA: TGTGCCAGTAGGGTAGCGGGGGTGGACACCGGGGAGCTGTTTTTT
CDR3 protein: CASRVAGVDTGELFF

J gene: TRBJ2-1
V gene: TRBV5-1
D gene: TRBD2
clone size: NA
CDR3 DNA: TGCGCCAGCAGCCTTTGGGGCCCAGGGACTAGAGGCAATGAGCAGTTCTTC
CDR3 protein: CASSLWGPGTRGNEQFF

J gene: TRBJ2-7
V gene: TRBV15
D gene: NA
clone size: NA
CDR3 DNA: TGTGCCACCAGCAGAGATTGGAACAGGAGGGACTACGAGCAGTACTTC
CDR3 protein: CATSRDWNRRDYEQYF

J gene: TRBJ2-1
V gene: TRBV7-9
D gene: TRBD2
clone size: NA
CDR3 DNA: TGTGCCAGCAGCTTACTGGAGCGGGGGGGCCGTACTGAGCAGTTCTTC
CDR3 protein: CASSLLERGGRTEQFF

J gene: TRBJ2-2
V gene: TRBV5-1
D gene: NA
clone size: NA
CDR3 DNA: TGCGCCAGCAGCCAGACCGGGGAGCTGTTTTTT
CDR3 protein: CASSQTGELFF

J gene: TRBJ2-1
V gene: TRBV29-1
D gene: NA
clone size: NA
CDR3 DNA: TGCAGCGTTGGGACAGACTACAATGAGCAGTTCTTC
CDR3 protein: CSVGTDYNEQFF

J gene: TRBJ1-2
V gene: TRBV19
D gene: NA
clone size: NA
CDR3 DNA: TGTGCCAGTAGTATAGATCCTAGGAGGGCCAGCTATGGCTACACCTTC
CDR3 protein: CASSIDPRRASYGYTF

J gene: TRBJ2-7
V gene: TRBV5-1
D gene: TRBD1
clone size: NA
CDR3 DNA: TGCGCCAGCAGCGTTGGGACAGACACCTACGAGCAGTACTTC
CDR3 protein: CASSVGTDTYEQYF

J gene: TRBJ1-1
V gene: TRBV19
D gene: NA
clone size: NA
CDR3 DNA: TGTGCCAGTAGTTCGACCACAGGGTTGGGGGACACTGAAGCTTTCTTT
CDR3 protein: CASSSTTGLGDTEAFF

J gene: TRBJ2-1
V gene: TRBV15
D gene: TRBD1
clone size: NA
CDR3 DNA: TGTGCCACCAGCAGGGTACGACAGGGGGGCACCTCCTACAATGAGCAGTTCTTC
CDR3 protein: CATSRVRQGGTSYNEQFF

J gene: TRBJ2-7
V gene: TRBV18
D gene: TRBD1
clone size: NA
CDR3 DNA: TGTGCCAGCTCGGGACAGGGAGCCTACGAGCAGTACTTC
CDR3 protein: CASSGQGAYEQYF

J gene: TRBJ2-1
V gene: TRBV14
D gene: NA
clone size: NA
CDR3 DNA: TGTGCCAGCAGCCTTCTTGAGGGGGGGTTCTCCTACAATGAGCAGTTCTTC
CDR3 protein: CASSLLEGGFSYNEQFF

J gene: TRBJ2-2
V gene: TRBV7-2
D gene: TRBD2
clone size: NA
CDR3 DNA: TGTGCCAGCAGCGGTCGGGGACTAGCGAACACCGGGGAGCTGTTTTTT
CDR3 protein: CASSGRGLANTGELFF

J gene: TRBJ1-1
V gene: TRBV27
D gene: NA
clone size: NA
CDR3 DNA: TGTGCCAGCAGCTTGTCCGGGCCCCGGGGAGAAGCTTTCTTT
CDR3 protein: CASSLSGPRGEAFF

J gene: TRBJ2-7
V gene: TRBV7-9
D gene: TRBD2
clone size: once
CDR3 DNA: TGTGCCAGCAGCCAAACTACTGGGGGACTAGCGGGGTGCACCTACGAGCAGTACTTC
CDR3 protein: CASSQTTGGLAGCTYEQYF

J gene: TRBJ2-1
V gene: TRBV29-1
D gene: TRBD2
clone size: NA
CDR3 DNA: TGCAGCGTTGAAGATCCCCCTCTACCCGGGGGGGCACGGAATGAGCAGTTCTTC
CDR3 protein: CSVEDPPLPGGARNEQFF

J gene: TRBJ1-4
V gene: TRBV10-3
D gene: TRBD1
clone size: NA
CDR3 DNA: TGTGCCATCAGTGATAGACAGGGATGGTATGAAAAACTGTTTTTT
CDR3 protein: CAISDRQGWYEKLFF

J gene: TRBJ1-4
V gene: TRBV9
D gene: TRBD1
clone size: NA
CDR3 DNA: TGTGCCAGCAGCGTGTCCGGGACAGGGGATGAAAAACTGTTTTTT
CDR3 protein: CASSVSGTGDEKLFF

J gene: TRBJ2-1
V gene: TRBV7-9
D gene: TRBD2
clone size: NA
CDR3 DNA: TGTGCCAGCAGCTCCCGGGGGGGCCGTCTGGATGAGCAGTTCTTC
CDR3 protein: CASSSRGGRLDEQFF

J gene: TRBJ2-7
V gene: TRBV5-1
D gene: TRBD1
clone size: NA
CDR3 DNA: TGCGCCAGCAGCCTGACAGGGGATTTCGACGAGCAGTACTTC
CDR3 protein: CASSLTGDFDEQYF

J gene: TRBJ2-3
V gene: TRBV7-2
D gene: NA
clone size: NA
CDR3 DNA: TGTGCCAGCAGCCGATTGGGGCGAGCAGTCACAGATACGCAGTATTTT
CDR3 protein: CASSRLGRAVTDTQYF

J gene: TRBJ2-7
V gene: TRBV7-6
D gene: NA
clone size: few
CDR3 DNA: TGTGCCAGCAGCCTTGGAATAACCTTTGGAGGGACAGAGGGCTACGAGCAGTACTTC
CDR3 protein: CASSLGITFGGTEGYEQYF

J gene: TRBJ1-3
V gene: TRBV14
D gene: NA
clone size: NA
CDR3 DNA: TGTGCCAGCAGCGAATCCCCTCCAGGGGCTGGAAACACCATATATTTT
CDR3 protein: CASSESPPGAGNTIYF

J gene: TRBJ2-5
V gene: TRBV4-1
D gene: NA
clone size: NA
CDR3 DNA: TGCGCCAGCAGCCAGGACCAGGGATTTCAACGAGAGACCCAGTACTTC
CDR3 protein: CASSQDQGFQRETQYF

J gene: TRBJ2-2
V gene: TRBV2
D gene: TRBD2
clone size: NA
CDR3 DNA: TGTGCCAGCAGGGGACTAGCGGTTCCCGGGGAGCTGTTTTTT
CDR3 protein: CASRGLAVPGELFF

J gene: TRBJ1-1
V gene: TRBV7-9
D gene: NA
clone size: once
CDR3 DNA: TGTGCCAGCAGCTTGAGAGGGTCGGACACTGAAGCTTTCTTT
CDR3 protein: CASSLRGSDTEAFF

J gene: TRBJ2-3
V gene: TRBV4-1
D gene: NA
clone size: NA
CDR3 DNA: TGCGCCAGCAGCCTATTCGTGGGGGCGACCACAGATACGCAGTATTTT
CDR3 protein: CASSLFVGATTDTQYF

J gene: TRBJ1-5
V gene: TRBV27
D gene: NA
clone size: once
CDR3 DNA: TGTGCCAGCAGAACCTCGAGTCAGCCCCAGCATTTT
CDR3 protein: CASRTSSQPQHF

J gene: TRBJ1-1
V gene: TRBV5-1
D gene: TRBD1
clone size: NA
CDR3 DNA: TGCGCCAGCAGCTGGGGACAGGGGGACACTGAAGCTTTCTTT
CDR3 protein: CASSWGQGDTEAFF

J gene: TRBJ1-1
V gene: TRBV7-3
D gene: TRBD1
clone size: NA
CDR3 DNA: TGTGCCAGCAGCCCGCAAGGGGGACAGGGTGAAGCTTTCTTT
CDR3 protein: CASSPQGGQGEAFF

J gene: TRBJ1-2
V gene: TRBV5-6
D gene: NA
clone size: NA
CDR3 DNA: TGTGCCAGCAGCCTTGACAGGTTGGGCTACACCTTC
CDR3 protein: CASSLDRLGYTF

J gene: TRBJ1-4
V gene: TRBV18
D gene: NA
clone size: once
CDR3 DNA: TGTGCCAGCTCACCGAGGGACTCTAATGAAAAACTGTTTTTT
CDR3 protein: CASSPRDSNEKLFF

J gene: TRBJ1-5
V gene: TRBV6-1
D gene: NA
clone size: NA
CDR3 DNA: TGTGCCAGCAGTGACTACAGGGTGCCGAATCAGCCCCAGCATTTT
CDR3 protein: CASSDYRVPNQPQHF

J gene: TRBJ2-3
V gene: TRBV29-1
D gene: TRBD2
clone size: NA
CDR3 DNA: TGCAGCGTTGATTTTGGGACTAGTTTTATCAATACGCAGTATTTT
CDR3 protein: CSVDFGTSFINTQYF

J gene: TRBJ2-7
V gene: TRBV10-3
D gene: TRBD1
clone size: NA
CDR3 DNA: TGTGCCATCAGTGGGAGGGACAGGGGGCTTTACGAGCAGTACTTC
CDR3 protein: CAISGRDRGLYEQYF

J gene: TRBJ1-4
V gene: TRBV18
D gene: TRBD1
clone size: NA
CDR3 DNA: TGTGCCAGCTCACGAAACAGGGGGCCTAATGAAAAACTGTTTTTT
CDR3 protein: CASSRNRGPNEKLFF

J gene: TRBJ1-2
V gene: TRBV20-1
D gene: NA
clone size: NA
CDR3 DNA: TGCAGTGCCGCGGCGGGGGGCTACACCTTC
CDR3 protein: CSAAAGGYTF

J gene: TRBJ2-2
V gene: TRBV1
D gene: NA
clone size: NA
CDR3 DNA: TGCACGAATGCGGGGCCGAACACCGGGGAGCTGTTTTTT
CDR3 protein: CTNAGPNTGELFF

J gene: TRBJ2-1
V gene: TRBV15
D gene: NA
clone size: NA
CDR3 DNA: TGTGCCACCAGCAGCTCCAGGACGGGGGAGGCTTACAATGAGCAGTTCTTC
CDR3 protein: CATSSSRTGEAYNEQFF

J gene: TRBJ1-1
V gene: TRBV5-5
D gene: NA
clone size: few
CDR3 DNA: TGTGCCAGCAGCTTGGCCCTGGGGAGGGGAACTGAAGCTTTCTTT
CDR3 protein: CASSLALGRGTEAFF

J gene: TRBJ2-2
V gene: TRBV7-9
D gene: NA
clone size: NA
CDR3 DNA: TGTGCCAGCAATAATCAAGGCAGGCGGAACACCGGGGAGCTGTTTTTT
CDR3 protein: CASNNQGRRNTGELFF

J gene: TRBJ2-7
V gene: TRBV4-1
D gene: TRBD2
clone size: once
CDR3 DNA: TGCGCCAGCAGCCACCTCGGACTAGGAGCCTACGAGCAGTACTTC
CDR3 protein: CASSHLGLGAYEQYF

J gene: TRBJ2-7
V gene: TRBV6-5
D gene: TRBD1
clone size: NA
CDR3 DNA: TGTGCCAGCAGTTACCCGGACAGGCAACAGTACTTC
CDR3 protein: CASSYPDRQQYF

J gene: TRBJ2-4
V gene: TRBV5-1
D gene: TRBD1
clone size: NA
CDR3 DNA: TGCGCCAGCAGCTCCGAGGGACAGGGAAGGGGAAACATTCAGTACTTC
CDR3 protein: CASSSEGQGRGNIQYF

J gene: TRBJ2-5
V gene: TRBV27
D gene: NA
clone size: NA
CDR3 DNA: TGTGCCAGCAGTTTATCGTCGACAGCTCAAGAGACCCAGTACTTC
CDR3 protein: CASSLSSTAQETQYF